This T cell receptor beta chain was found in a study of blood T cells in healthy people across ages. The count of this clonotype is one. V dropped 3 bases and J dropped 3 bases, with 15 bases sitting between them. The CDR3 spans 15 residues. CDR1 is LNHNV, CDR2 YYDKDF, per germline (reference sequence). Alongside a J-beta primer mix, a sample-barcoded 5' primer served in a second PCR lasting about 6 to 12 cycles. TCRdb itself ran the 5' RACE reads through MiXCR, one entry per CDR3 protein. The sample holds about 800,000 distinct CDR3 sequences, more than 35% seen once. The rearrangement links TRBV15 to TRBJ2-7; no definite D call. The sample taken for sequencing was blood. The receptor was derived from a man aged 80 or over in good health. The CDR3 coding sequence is TGTGCCACCAGCAGTTCCTCGGGCCAAAACTACGAGCAGTACTTC. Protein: CATSSSSGQNYEQYF.